This section outlines one T cell receptor beta chain sequence together with its context. Its antigen is undetermined. This entry belongs to a study of immune cell composition in non-small cell lung cancer. Study-level findings and limits: Squamous carcinomas (roughly 80%) more often had tumour-associated clones >0.5% than adenocarcinomas (roughly 35%).

Method: immunoSEQ multiplex PCR; TCRdb's copy keeps in-frame clones and lacks some. The sample holds about 3,600 clones; around 67% are singletons and the top ten take 29%. Normal lung was sampled as far from the tumour as possible, at least 3 cm. Frozen unsorted single-cell suspensions supplied the genomic DNA. Germline lookup yields CDR1 SGHRS and CDR2 YFSETQ. The V end lost 0 bases, the J end lost 2 bases, and 2 bases lay between the germline ends. The CDR3 sequence is 12 residues long. V gene TRBV5-1 combines with J gene TRBJ2-5; no definite D call. Sequencing was carried out using non-adjacent lung tissue. The TCR originated in a human donor with non-small cell lung cancer. In DNA, the CDR3 is TGCGCCAGCAGCTTGGTACAAGAGACCCAGTACTTC. Protein: CASSLVQETQYF. Combining the CDR3 with reference TRBV5-1 and TRBJ2-5 gives the whole variable domain KAGVTQTPRYLIKTRGQQVTLSCSPISGHRSVSWYQQTPGQGLQFLFEYFSETQRNKGNFPGRFSGRQFSNSRSEMNVSTLELGDSALYLCASSLVQETQYFGPGTRLLVL.